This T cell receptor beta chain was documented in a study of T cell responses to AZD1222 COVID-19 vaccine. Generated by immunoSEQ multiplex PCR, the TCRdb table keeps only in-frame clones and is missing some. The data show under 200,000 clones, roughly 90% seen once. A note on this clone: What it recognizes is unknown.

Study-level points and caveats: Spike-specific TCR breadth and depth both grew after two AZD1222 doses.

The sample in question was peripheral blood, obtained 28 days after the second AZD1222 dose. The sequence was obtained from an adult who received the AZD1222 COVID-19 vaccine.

For the CDR3, the DNA is TGCGCCAGCAGCTTGGGAGGACAGGGGCGTCAAGAGTTTTTT. Its translation is CASSLGGQGRQEFF. The V call is TRBV5-1, the J call TRBJ1-4; 9 bases are shared with TRBD1. CDR3 size: 14 residues. J gave up 16 bases and V 0 bases, and 10 bases lay outside the gene matches. Germline V gives CDR1 SGHRS, CDR2 YFSETQ.